This T cell receptor beta chain was recorded in a study of breast tumors, draining lymph nodes, adjacent tissues. This clonotype was recorded at least ten times. Antigen specificity is unknown. Per germline, CDR1 MNHNS and CDR2 SASEGT. The ends lost 5 bases at V and 4 bases at J; junction bases unmatched: 7. The CDR3 contains 16 residues. General study points: Most tumor T cells seemingly derive from lymph node, then expand in tumor. That most tumor T cells come from lymph nodes remained unproven. Compared with basal-like, luminal-like tumors shared significantly more repertoire with nontumor tissue. Tumor TCR diversity was below lymph nodes but above nontumor tissue.

TCRdb re-derived calls from the multiplex PCR reads in MiXCR, one entry per CDR3 protein. The sample has just over 30,000 distinct CDR3 sequences, 60% to 70% seen once. This TCR came from a female donor with breast cancer. Some clones in this sample may be carry-over from other donors' samples. Sequencing input: breast tumor tissue. The chain combines TRBV6-1 with TRBJ2-1, with TRBD2 identical over 11 bases. The CDR3 coding sequence is TGTGCCAGCAGTCCGCCCGGGACTAGCGGTTACAATGAGCAGTTCTTC. Protein sequence: CASSPPGTSGYNEQFF.